Sequencing of this T cell receptor beta chain was carried out in a study of T cells expressing NK-cell markers. General study findings and limits: Researchers report these clonotypes also headed the CD3+CD56-NKG2C+ fraction in four donors. In roughly six donors, dominant CD3+CD56+NKG2C+ clonotypes ranked among the top 10 CD8+ clonotypes.

On this clonotype itself: Its antigen is currently unknown.

Germline CDR1 SEHNR, CDR2 FQNEAQ (reference sequence). CDR3 length equals 15 residues. TCRdb re-called the 5' RACE reads and gives one entry per CDR3 protein, without DNA. The data include 300,000 to 500,000 distinct CDR3 sequences; the top ten clones carry around a tenth. The sample comprised blood T cells: a sorted CD56 or NKG2C T cell subset, CD4+ or CD8+ T cells, or bulk PBMC T cells (not recorded which). This sequence originates from a woman in her forties or fifties in good health. V is TRBV7-9 and J is TRBJ2-3; TCRdb lists TRBD1, though no DNA is available to test this call. The CDR3 sequence: CASSPRTAGTDTQYF. The whole variable domain, remainder taken from reference TRBV7-9 and TRBJ2-3, is DTGVSQNPRHKITKRGQNVTFRCDPISEHNRLYWYRQTLGQGPEFLTYFQNEAQLEKSRLLSDRFSAERPKGSFSTLEIQRTEQGDSAMYLCASSPRTAGTDTQYFGPGTRLTVL.